Listed below are T cell receptor beta chains from one sample, sequenced in a study of response to subunit inactivated influenza vaccine. From the RT-PCR reads, TCRdb called clonotypes with MiXCR, one entry per CDR3 protein. Of 150,000 to 200,000 distinct CDR3 sequences in the sample, roughly 12% are singletons; the top ten hold 29%. This same sample was also taken into another study, of T cells expressing NK-cell markers.

Here the sequenced sample was CD8+ T cells sorted from PBMCs, taken approximately 12 days after vaccination. All receptors derive from a man in his fifties who received an inactivated influenza vaccine. The CDR3 runs from the conserved cysteine through the conserved F or W. A D gene is named only where the DNA matches it firmly. Some rows have no size entry. The others give once, few or many, or a class for an expanded clone.

d_call clone_size j_call v_call cdr3_nt cdr3_aa
TRBD1 . TRBJ2-2 TRBV11-2 TGTGCCAGCAGCCAGGGACAGGGAGTCGGGGAGCTGTTTTTT CASSQGQGVGELFF
. few TRBJ2-7 TRBV7-9 TGTGCCAGCAGCTTAGCTCCCCAGGGCCCCTACGAGCAGTACTTC CASSLAPQGPYEQYF
. many TRBJ2-7 TRBV7-8 TGTGCCAGCAGCCAAGAAGGGGGATTCCGAGGGGAGCAGTACTTC CASSQEGGFRGEQYF
. few TRBJ2-1 TRBV15 TGTGCCACCAGCATTTTCCCCCGAGACACACTAAATGAGCAGTTCTTC CATSIFPRDTLNEQFF
TRBD1 . TRBJ2-1 TRBV5-1 TGCGCCAGCAGCTTGTGGGACAGGGGTTGGCGCAATGAGCAGTTCTTC CASSLWDRGWRNEQFF
. many TRBJ1-1 TRBV25-1 TGTGCCAGCTCACAACAGGGCACTGAAGCTTTCTTT CASSQQGTEAFF
TRBD2 few TRBJ2-1 TRBV27 TGTGCCAGCAGCCTTGGTGTAGCGGGAGTTAGTGAGCAGTTCTTC CASSLGVAGVSEQFF
. . TRBJ2-1 TRBV29-1 TGCAGCGCCCCCTCGGGTCCCAATGAGCAGTTCTTC CSAPSGPNEQFF
. few TRBJ2-5 TRBV5-1 TGCGCCAGCAGCTTACGAGCAGCCCAAGAGACCCAGTACTTC CASSLRAAQETQYF
. few TRBJ2-6 TRBV6-2/TRBV6-3 TGTGCCAGCAGTTACGAGTCAGTCACAGGGGCCAACGTCCTGACTTTC CASSYESVTGANVLTF
. . TRBJ1-2 TRBV25-1 TGTGCCAGCGAAAGACCCGGAGGTGGCTACACCTTC CASERPGGGYTF
. . TRBJ2-3 TRBV7-9 TGTGCCAGCAGCAAACTCAGGGGGGACACAGATACGCAGTATTTT CASSKLRGDTDTQYF
TRBD1 . TRBJ2-5 TRBV5-1 TGCGCCAGCAGTTGGGACAGGACGACGTGGGACCAAGAGACCCAGTACTTC CASSWDRTTWDQETQYF
TRBD1 . TRBJ2-1 TRBV6-1 TGTGCCAGCAGCACATCACAGGGGGCCGCTTACAATGAGCAGTTCTTC CASSTSQGAAYNEQFF
TRBD2 . TRBJ2-3 TRBV7-8 TGTGCCAGCAGCTTAGATAGCGGGGGGGCCGGAGATACGCAGTATTTT CASSLDSGGAGDTQYF
TRBD2 . TRBJ2-7 TRBV28 TGTGCCAGCAGTCCCTTTCTCGCGGGAGAGGGCTTTTACGAGCAGTACTTC CASSPFLAGEGFYEQYF
. few TRBJ2-1 TRBV7-8 TGTGCCAGCAGGGGGGACCCCCACAATGAGCAGTTCTTC CASRGDPHNEQFF
TRBD1 . TRBJ2-7 TRBV10-3 TGTGCCATCAAGGACAGGGGGTACGAGCAGTACTTC CAIKDRGYEQYF
. few TRBJ2-3 TRBV25-1 TGTGCCAGCGCCCCTTGGGGGACTAGCACAGATACGCAGTATTTT CASAPWGTSTDTQYF
TRBD1 few TRBJ2-5 TRBV24-1 TGTGCCACCAGTGGCAACCGGGACAGCGCCCAAGAGACCCAGTACTTC CATSGNRDSAQETQYF
TRBD1 many TRBJ2-7 TRBV27 TGTGCCAGCAGAATGGGACAGGGGGCAGGGGAGCAGTACTTC CASRMGQGAGEQYF
. . TRBJ2-7 TRBV2 TGTGCCAGCAGTGATAGATTCTACGAGCAGTACTTC CASSDRFYEQYF
. . TRBJ2-7 TRBV29-1 TGCAGCGTCCTCCGGGACGGGCACTACGAGCAGTACTTC CSVLRDGHYEQYF
. many TRBJ2-2 TRBV27 TGTGCCAGCAGTCCACGGACAGAGAACACCGGGGAGCTGTTTTTT CASSPRTENTGELFF
. many TRBJ2-5 TRBV5-5 TGTGCCAGCAGCTTGTCAGGGGTGGAGACCCAGTACTTC CASSLSGVETQYF
. few TRBJ1-5 TRBV6-1 TGTGCCAGCAGGTTCCGGGACACTCCTAATCAGCCCCAGCATTTT CASRFRDTPNQPQHF
. few TRBJ1-1 TRBV4-1 TGCGCCAGCAGCCTTACAGGAAACCAAGCTGAAGCTTTCTTT CASSLTGNQAEAFF
. few TRBJ1-1 TRBV29-1 TGCAGCGTTTACTCACAGGGACGGAACACTGAAGCTTTCTTT CSVYSQGRNTEAFF
. . TRBJ2-2 TRBV12-3/TRBV12-4 TGTGCCAGCAGCCCCGAGGCGAACACCGGGGAGCTGTTTTTT CASSPEANTGELFF
TRBD2 few TRBJ2-1 TRBV6-4 TGTGCCAGCAGTGTTAGCGGGCGAACCTACAATGAGCAGTTCTTC CASSVSGRTYNEQFF
. medium-sized TRBJ2-1 TRBV25-1 TGTGCCAGCAGTCGTTCGCATTATGAGCAGTTCTTC CASSRSHYEQFF
TRBD2 . TRBJ2-1 TRBV27 TGTGCCAGCAGTCCTGTAGTGGGGGGGTGGTACAATGAGCAGTTCTTC CASSPVVGGWYNEQFF
TRBD2 . TRBJ2-5 TRBV4-2 TGTGCCAGCAGCCATGACAGGACTAGCGGGAATGGGCCAGAGACCCAGTACTTC CASSHDRTSGNGPETQYF
. many TRBJ2-7 TRBV11-1 TGTGCCAGCAGCTTTTCGGGCTACGAGCAGTACTTC CASSFSGYEQYF
. . TRBJ2-5 TRBV6-2/TRBV6-3 TGTGCCAGCAGCCCCAGCCTTCTCTACGAGACCCAGTACTTC CASSPSLLYETQYF
. few TRBJ2-7 TRBV2 TGTGCCAGCAGTCTCGTCGACGCATTGCAGTACTTC CASSLVDALQYF
. . TRBJ2-3 TRBV30 TGTGCCTGGAGTCTTTTAGGGGCCACAGATACGCAGTATTTT CAWSLLGATDTQYF
. . TRBJ1-2 TRBV6-1 TGTGCCAGCAGCTTTGAAAGTTCAGGGTCCTATGGCTACACCTTC CASSFESSGSYGYTF
TRBD1 few TRBJ2-2 TRBV3-1 TGTGCCAGCAGCCAACCTCCGGGACAGGGTGGCGGGGAGCTGTTTTTT CASSQPPGQGGGELFF
. . TRBJ2-5 TRBV6-5 TGTGCCAGCAGTTACGGAACAGGGATGCAAGAGACCCAGTACTTC CASSYGTGMQETQYF
. . TRBJ1-4 TRBV4-2 TGTGCCAGCAGCCTTTACAGGGAGGTGGAAAAACTGTTTTTT CASSLYREVEKLFF
TRBD2 many TRBJ2-7 TRBV28 TGTGCCAGCAGTTCCCGGGGGGACGACTACGAGCAGTACTTC CASSSRGDDYEQYF
. many TRBJ1-1 TRBV29-1 TGCAGCGCCCTACAGGAAGACACTGAAGCTTTCTTT CSALQEDTEAFF
. few TRBJ2-4 TRBV7-8 TGTGCCAGCCGTGCCAAAAACATTCAGTACTTC CASRAKNIQYF
TRBD2 . TRBJ2-2 TRBV5-5 TGTGCCAGCAGCGCGATCCGGGGGGCCGGGGAGCTGTTTTTT CASSAIRGAGELFF
. . TRBJ2-2 TRBV7-6 TGTGCCAGCAGCTTAGAAATCGGGGAGCTGTTTTTT CASSLEIGELFF
. few TRBJ2-3 TRBV5-6 TGTGCCAGCAGCTTGGGGGACTTCAAGCAGTATTTT CASSLGDFKQYF
. . TRBJ2-3 TRBV25-1 TGTGCCAGCAGTGAATTCCGCACAGATACGCAGTATTTT CASSEFRTDTQYF